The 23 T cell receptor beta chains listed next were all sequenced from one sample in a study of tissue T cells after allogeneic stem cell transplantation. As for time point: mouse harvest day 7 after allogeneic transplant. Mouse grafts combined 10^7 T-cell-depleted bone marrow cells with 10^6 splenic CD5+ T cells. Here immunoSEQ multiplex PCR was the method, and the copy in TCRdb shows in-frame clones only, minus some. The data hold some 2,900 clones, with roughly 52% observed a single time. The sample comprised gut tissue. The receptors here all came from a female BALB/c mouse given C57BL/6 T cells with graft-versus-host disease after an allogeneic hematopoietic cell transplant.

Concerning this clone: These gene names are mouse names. CDR3 amino acids: CASSPGLGVSQNTLYF. The DNA read from the CDR3 is TGTGCCAGCAGTCCGGGACTGGGGGTTAGTCAAAACACCTTGTAC. The chain combines TRBV26 with TRBJ2-4; 11 positions agree with TRBD2. The observed sequence ends 1 residue before the CDR3 terminus, with the missing tail filled in from the germline J gene. Germline V gene data show CDR1 as KGHPV and CDR2 as FQNQEV (reference sequence). There are 16 residues in the CDR3. The ends lost 4 bases at V and 0 bases at J; junction bases unmatched: 3.

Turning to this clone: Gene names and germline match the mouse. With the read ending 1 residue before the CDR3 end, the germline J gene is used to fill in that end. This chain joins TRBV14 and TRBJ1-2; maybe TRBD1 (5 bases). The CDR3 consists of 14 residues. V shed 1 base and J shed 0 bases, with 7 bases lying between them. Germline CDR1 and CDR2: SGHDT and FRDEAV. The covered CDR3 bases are TGTGCCAGCAGTTTCGGGGGGGCAAACTCCGACTACACC. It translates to CASSFGGANSDYT. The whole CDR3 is CASSFGGANSDYTF.

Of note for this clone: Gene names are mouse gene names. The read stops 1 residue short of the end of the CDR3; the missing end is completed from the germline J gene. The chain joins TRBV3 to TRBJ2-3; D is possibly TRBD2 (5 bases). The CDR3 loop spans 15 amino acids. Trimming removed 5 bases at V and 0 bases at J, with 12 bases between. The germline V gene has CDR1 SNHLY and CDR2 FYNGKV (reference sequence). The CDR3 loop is CASSPRLSSAETLYF. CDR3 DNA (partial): TGTGCCAGCAGCCCTAGACTGTCTAGTGCAGAAACGCTGTAT.

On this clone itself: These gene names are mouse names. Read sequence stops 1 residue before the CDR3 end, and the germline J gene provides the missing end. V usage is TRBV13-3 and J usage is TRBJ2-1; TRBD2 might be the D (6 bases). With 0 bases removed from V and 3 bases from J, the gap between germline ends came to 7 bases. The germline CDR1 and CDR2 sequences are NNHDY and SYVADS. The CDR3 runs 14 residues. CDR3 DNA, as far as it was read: TGTGCCAGCAGTGATGCGACTGGCTATGCTGAGCAGTTC. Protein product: CASSDATGYAEQF. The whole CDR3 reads CASSDATGYAEQFF.

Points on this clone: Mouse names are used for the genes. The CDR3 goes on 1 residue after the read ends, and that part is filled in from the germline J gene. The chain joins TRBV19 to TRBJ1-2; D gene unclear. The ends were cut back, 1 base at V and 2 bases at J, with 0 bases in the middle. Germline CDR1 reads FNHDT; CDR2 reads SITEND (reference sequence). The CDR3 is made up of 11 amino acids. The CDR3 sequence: CASSINSDYTF. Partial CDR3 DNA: TGTGCCAGCAGTATAAACTCCGACTACACC.

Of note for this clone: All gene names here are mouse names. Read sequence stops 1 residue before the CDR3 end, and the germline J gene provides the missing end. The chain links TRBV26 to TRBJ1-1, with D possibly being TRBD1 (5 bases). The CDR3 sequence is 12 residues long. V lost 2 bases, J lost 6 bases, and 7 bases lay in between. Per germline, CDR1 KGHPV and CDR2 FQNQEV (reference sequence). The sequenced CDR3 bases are TGTGCCAGCAGTCTGGGGGGACCAGAAGTCTTC. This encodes CASSLGGPEVF. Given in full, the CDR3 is CASSLGGPEVFF.

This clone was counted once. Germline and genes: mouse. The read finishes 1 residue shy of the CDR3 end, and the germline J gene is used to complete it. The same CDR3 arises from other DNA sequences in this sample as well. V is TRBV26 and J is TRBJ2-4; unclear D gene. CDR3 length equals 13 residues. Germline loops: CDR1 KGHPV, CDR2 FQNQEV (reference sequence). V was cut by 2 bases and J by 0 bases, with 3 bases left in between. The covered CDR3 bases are TGTGCCAGCAGTCTGAACAGTCAAAACACCTTGTAC. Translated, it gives CASSLNSQNTLY. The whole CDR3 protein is CASSLNSQNTLYF.

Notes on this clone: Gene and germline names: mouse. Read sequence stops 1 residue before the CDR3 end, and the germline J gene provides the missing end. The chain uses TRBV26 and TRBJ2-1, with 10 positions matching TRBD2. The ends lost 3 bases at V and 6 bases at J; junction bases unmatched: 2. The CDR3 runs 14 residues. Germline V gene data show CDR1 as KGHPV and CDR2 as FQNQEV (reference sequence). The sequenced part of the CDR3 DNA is TGTGCCAGCAGTCTACTGGGGGGGAGTGCTGAGCAGTTC. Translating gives CASSLLGGSAEQF. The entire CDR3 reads CASSLLGGSAEQFF.

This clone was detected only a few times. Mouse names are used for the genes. The part of the CDR3 DNA that was read is TGTGCCAGCAGTGATGCGACTGGGGGGTGGGAACAGTAC. It translates to CASSDATGGWEQY. The CDR3 in full is CASSDATGGWEQYF. The chain links TRBV13-3 to TRBJ2-7, with 10 bases aligning to TRBD2. The CDR3 extends 1 residue past the end of the read, so its final part is completed from the germline J gene. This CDR3 contains 14 residues. Germline CDR1 is NNHDY and CDR2 is SYVADS. V shed 0 bases and J 7 bases; nucleotides not matched to a gene: 4.

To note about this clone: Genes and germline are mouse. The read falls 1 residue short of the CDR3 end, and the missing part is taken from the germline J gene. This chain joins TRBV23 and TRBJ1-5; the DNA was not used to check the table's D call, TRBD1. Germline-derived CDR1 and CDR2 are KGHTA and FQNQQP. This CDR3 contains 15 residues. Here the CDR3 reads CSSSRTGGANQAPLF. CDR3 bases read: TGCTCCAGCAGCCGGACAGGGGGCGCCAACCAGGCTCCGCTT.

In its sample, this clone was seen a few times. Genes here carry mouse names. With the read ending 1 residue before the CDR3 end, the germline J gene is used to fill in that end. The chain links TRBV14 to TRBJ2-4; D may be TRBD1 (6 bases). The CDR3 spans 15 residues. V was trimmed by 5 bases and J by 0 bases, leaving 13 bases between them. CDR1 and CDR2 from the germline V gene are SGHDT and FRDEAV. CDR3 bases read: TGTGCCAGCAGATTCCGAGGGGGTAGTCAAAACACCTTGTAC. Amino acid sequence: CASRFRGGSQNTLY. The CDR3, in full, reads CASRFRGGSQNTLYF.

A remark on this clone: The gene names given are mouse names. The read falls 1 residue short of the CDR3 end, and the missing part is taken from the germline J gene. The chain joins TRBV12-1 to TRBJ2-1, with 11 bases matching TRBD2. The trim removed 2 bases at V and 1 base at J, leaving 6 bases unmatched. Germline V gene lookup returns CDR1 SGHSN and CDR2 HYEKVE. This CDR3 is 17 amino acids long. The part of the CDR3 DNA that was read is TGTGCCAGCTCTCATCGGACTGGGGGGCAGAACTATGCTGAGCAGTTC. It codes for CASSHRTGGQNYAEQF. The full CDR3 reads CASSHRTGGQNYAEQFF.

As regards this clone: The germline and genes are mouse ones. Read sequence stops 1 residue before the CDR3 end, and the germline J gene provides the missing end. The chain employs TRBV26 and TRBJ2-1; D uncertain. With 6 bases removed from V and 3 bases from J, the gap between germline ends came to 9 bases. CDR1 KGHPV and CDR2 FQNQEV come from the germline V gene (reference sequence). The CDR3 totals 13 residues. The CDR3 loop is CASSPLVYAEQFF. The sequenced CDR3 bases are TGTGCCAGCAGCCCCCTGGTCTATGCTGAGCAGTTC.

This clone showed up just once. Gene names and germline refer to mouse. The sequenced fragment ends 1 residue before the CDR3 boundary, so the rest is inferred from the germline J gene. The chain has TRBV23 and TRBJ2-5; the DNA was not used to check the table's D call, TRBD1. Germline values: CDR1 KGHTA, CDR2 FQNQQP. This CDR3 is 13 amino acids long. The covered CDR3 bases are TGCTCCAGCAGTCAACCGGACAGAGACACCCAGTAC. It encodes CSSSQPDRDTQY. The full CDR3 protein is CSSSQPDRDTQYF. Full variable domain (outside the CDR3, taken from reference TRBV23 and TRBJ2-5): DAAVTQKPRYLIKMKGQEAEMKCIPEKGHTAVFWYQQKQSKELKFLIYFQNQQPLDQIDMVKERFSAVCPSSSLCSLGIRTCEAEDSALYLCSSSQPDRDTQYFGPGTRLLVL.

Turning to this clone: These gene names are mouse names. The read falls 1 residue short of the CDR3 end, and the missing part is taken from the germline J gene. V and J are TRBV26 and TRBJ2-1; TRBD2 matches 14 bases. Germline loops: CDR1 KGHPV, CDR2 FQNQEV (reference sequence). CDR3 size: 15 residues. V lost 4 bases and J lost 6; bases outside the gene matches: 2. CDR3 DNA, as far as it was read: TGTGCCAGCAGTCGGGACTGGGGGGGCGTTGCTGAGCAGTTC. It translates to CASSRDWGGVAEQF. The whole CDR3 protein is CASSRDWGGVAEQFF.

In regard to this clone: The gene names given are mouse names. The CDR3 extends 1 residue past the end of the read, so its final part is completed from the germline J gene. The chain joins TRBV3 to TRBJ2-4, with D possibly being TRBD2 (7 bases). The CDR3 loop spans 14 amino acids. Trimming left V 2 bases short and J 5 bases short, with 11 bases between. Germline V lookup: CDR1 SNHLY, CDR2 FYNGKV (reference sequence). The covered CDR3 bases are TGTGCCAGCAGCTTACGGGGGGCGACAAACACCTTGTAC. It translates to CASSLRGATNTLY. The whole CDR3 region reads CASSLRGATNTLYF.

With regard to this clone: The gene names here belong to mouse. The CDR3 bases that were read are TGTGCCAGCAGTGATGACGGGGGGGGTAACTATGCTGAGCAGTTC. Translation: CASSDDGGGNYAEQF. The whole CDR3 region reads CASSDDGGGNYAEQFF. The chain employs TRBV13-1 and TRBJ2-1; 7 bases fit TRBD2. The CDR3 end lies 1 residue beyond the end of the read and is filled in from the germline J gene. The CDR3 extends over 16 amino acids. J lost 0 bases, V lost 0 bases, and 3 bases had no gene match. Germline V lookup: CDR1 NSHNY, CDR2 SYGAGN.

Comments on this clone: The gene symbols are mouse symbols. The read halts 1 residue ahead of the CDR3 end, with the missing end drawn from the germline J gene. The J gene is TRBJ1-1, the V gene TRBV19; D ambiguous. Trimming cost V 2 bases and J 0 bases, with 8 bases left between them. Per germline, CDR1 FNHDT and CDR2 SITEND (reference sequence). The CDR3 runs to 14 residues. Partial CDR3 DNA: TGTGCCAGCAGTATGGGAGTCTCAAACACAGAAGTCTTC. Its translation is CASSMGVSNTEVF. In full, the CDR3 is CASSMGVSNTEVFF.

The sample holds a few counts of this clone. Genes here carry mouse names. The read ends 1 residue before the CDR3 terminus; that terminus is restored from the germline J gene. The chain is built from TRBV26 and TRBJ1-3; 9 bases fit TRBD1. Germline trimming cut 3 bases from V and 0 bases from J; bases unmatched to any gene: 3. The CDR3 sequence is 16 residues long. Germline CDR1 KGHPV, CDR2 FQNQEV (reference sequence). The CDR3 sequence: CASSLGTGNSGNTLYF. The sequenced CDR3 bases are TGTGCCAGCAGTCTCGGGACAGGGAATTCTGGAAATACGCTCTAT. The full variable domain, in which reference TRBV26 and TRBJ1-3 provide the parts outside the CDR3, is NSKVIQTPRYLVKGQGQKAKMRCIPEKGHPVVFWYQQNKNNEFKFLINFQNQEVLQQIDMTEKRFSAECPSNSPCSLEIQSSEAGDSALYLCASSLGTGNSGNTLYFGEGSRLIVV.

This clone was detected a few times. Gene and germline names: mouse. The CDR3 loop is CASSHQNNYAEQFF. The CDR3 bases that were read are TGTGCCAGCAGTCACCAGAATAACTATGCTGAGCAGTTC. V usage is TRBV26 and J usage is TRBJ2-1, with D uncertain. The CDR3 end is not reached by the read, which stops 1 residue before it; the germline J gene fills it in. Trimming removed 4 bases at V and 0 bases at J, with 7 bases between. CDR3 size: 14 residues. Germline values: CDR1 KGHPV, CDR2 FQNQEV (reference sequence).

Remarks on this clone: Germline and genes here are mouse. CDR3 DNA (partial): TGTGCCAGCAGTCGGGACAACCAAGACACCCAGTAC. Amino acids: CASSRDNQDTQY. In full, the CDR3 is CASSRDNQDTQYF. The rearrangement joins TRBV26 to TRBJ2-5; tentatively, D is TRBD1 or TRBD2 (5 bases each). The DNA ends 1 residue before the CDR3 does, and the rest of the CDR3 is filled in from the germline J gene. This CDR3 contains 13 residues. With 4 bases removed from V and 0 bases from J, the gap between germline ends came to 5 bases. CDR1 is KGHPV and CDR2 is FQNQEV in the germline V gene (reference sequence).

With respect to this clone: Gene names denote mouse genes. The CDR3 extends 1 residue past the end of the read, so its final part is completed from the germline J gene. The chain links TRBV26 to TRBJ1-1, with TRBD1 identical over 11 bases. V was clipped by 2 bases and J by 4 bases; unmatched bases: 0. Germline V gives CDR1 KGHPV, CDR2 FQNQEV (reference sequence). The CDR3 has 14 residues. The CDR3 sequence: CASSLGTGGTEVFF. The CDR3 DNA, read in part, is TGTGCCAGCAGTCTGGGGACAGGGGGCACAGAAGTCTTC.

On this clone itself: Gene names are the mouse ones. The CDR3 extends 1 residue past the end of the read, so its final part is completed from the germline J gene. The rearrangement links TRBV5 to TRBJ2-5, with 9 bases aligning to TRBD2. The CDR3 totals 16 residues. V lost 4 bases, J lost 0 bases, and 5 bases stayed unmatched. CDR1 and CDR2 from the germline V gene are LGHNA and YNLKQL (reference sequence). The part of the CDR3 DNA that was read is TGTGCCAGCAGCCCCGCCTGGGGGGGTAACCAAGACACCCAGTAC. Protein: CASSPAWGGNQDTQY. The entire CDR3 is CASSPAWGGNQDTQYF.